This entry lists 12 T cell receptor beta chains sequenced from one sample in a study of early T cells in non-severe SARS-CoV-2 infection. TCRdb re-called the 5' RACE reads through MiXCR, storing one row per CDR3 protein. Of some 45,000 distinct CDR3 sequences listed, approximately 4.1% were seen once; the top ten hold roughly 6%. Sequenced input: whole blood. The receptors here all came from an adult who was a healthcare worker with PCR-confirmed SARS-CoV-2 infection or an uninfected control (not recorded which).

The chain carries TRBV29-1 and TRBJ1-4; tentative D call: TRBD1 (5 bases). CDR3 length: 17 residues. Looked up from germline, CDR1 is SQVTM and CDR2 is ANQGSEA. V lost 0 bases, J lost 10 bases, and 24 bases lay in between. The CDR3, as DNA: TGCAGCGTTGAAGACCCCACCGCCGCAGGTCGGGGCTTAAAACTGTTTTTT. Amino acids: CSVEDPTAAGRGLKLFF.

This clonotype has a count of ten or more. V is TRBV4-2 and J is TRBJ2-7; 15 nucleotides line up with TRBD2. The CDR3 sequence is 16 residues long. V was clipped by 0 bases and J by 7 bases; unmatched bases: 4. From germline, CDR1 is LGHNA and CDR2 YNFKEQ. CDR3 residues: CASSQEGLAGGREQYF. In DNA form, the CDR3 reads TGTGCCAGCAGCCAAGAGGGACTAGCGGGAGGTCGGGAGCAGTACTTC.

This clonotype was counted ten times or more. The chain combines TRBV7-9 with TRBJ2-7; perhaps TRBD1 as D (6 bases). CDR3 length: 14 residues. The germline gives CDR1 SEHNR, CDR2 FQNEAQ (reference sequence). The V gene lost 4 bases and the J gene lost 5 bases, with 15 bases spanning the gap. The CDR3 loop is CASSSGGQGNEQYF. Written as DNA, the CDR3 is TGTGCCAGCAGCTCGGGCGGGCAGGGGAACGAGCAGTACTTC.

CDR3 residues: CASSQFPGNEQYF. DNA of the CDR3: TGTGCCAGCAGCCAATTCCCGGGGAACGAGCAGTACTTC. The chain has TRBV16 and TRBJ2-7, with D tentatively TRBD2 (5 bases). V was shortened by 1 base and J by 5 bases, with 9 bases between the two germline ends. The CDR3 is 13 residues long. CDR1 and CDR2 (germline): KGHSY, FQNENV.

This clonotype occurred many times. The chain is built from TRBV11-2 and TRBJ2-1; D might be TRBD2 (6 bases). Germline loops: CDR1 SGHAT, CDR2 FQNNGV. V was trimmed by 1 base and J by 5 bases, leaving 15 bases between them. This CDR3 contains 16 residues. This CDR3 is CASSLVLASEHNEQFF. The CDR3, as DNA: TGTGCCAGCAGCTTAGTCCTAGCGTCGGAACACAATGAGCAGTTCTTC.

This clonotype was detected ten times or more. The chain links TRBV7-2 to TRBJ2-1, with 7 bases aligning to TRBD2. The CDR3 length is 15 residues. Trimming cost V 5 bases and J 4 bases; bases outside gene matches: 8. Germline loops: CDR1 SGHTA, CDR2 FQGNSA. The CDR3 loop is CASSGDYQDYNEQFF. The CDR3 nucleotides read TGTGCCAGCAGCGGGGACTACCAAGATTACAATGAGCAGTTCTTC.

This clonotype was counted at least ten times. The V gene is TRBV19, the J gene TRBJ2-1; 7 bases align to TRBD1. The ends lost 8 bases at V and 6 bases at J; junction bases unmatched: 4. CDR1 and CDR2 from the germline V gene are LNHDA and SQIVND (reference sequence). This CDR3 has 12 amino acids. This CDR3 reads CASGTASNEQFF. CDR3 coding DNA: TGTGCCAGTGGGACAGCGAGCAATGAGCAGTTCTTC.

Regarding this clonotype: A much larger clone differs from this one at a single base, so this may be a read error. The chain has TRBV7-9 and TRBJ2-1, with D hard to call. The ends were cut back, 1 base at V and 0 bases at J, with 7 bases in the middle. This CDR3 has 15 amino acids. The germline CDR1 and CDR2 sequences are SEHNR and FQNEAQ (reference sequence). CDR3 nucleotide sequence: TGTGCCAGCAGCTTAGATGGAAGCTCCTACAATGAGCAGTTCTTC. This encodes CASSLDGSSYNEQFF.

This clonotype was observed at least ten times. The rearrangement joins TRBV5-1 to TRBJ1-1; possibly TRBD1 for D (6 bases). The CDR3 loop spans 15 amino acids. Germline-derived CDR1 and CDR2 are SGHRS and YFSETQ. Trimming left V 5 bases short and J 0 bases short, with 14 bases between. CDR3 region: CASSMVGGMNTEAFF. In nucleotides, the CDR3 is TGCGCCAGCAGTATGGTAGGGGGAATGAACACTGAAGCTTTCTTT.

This clonotype was counted only a few times. J is TRBJ1-2 and V is TRBV12-2. TRBV12-2 is a recognized pseudogene. The CDR3 consists of 13 residues. CDR3 in DNA: TGTGCAAGTCAACCTGGGGCTAACTATGGCTACACCTTC. Protein sequence: CASQPGANYGYTF.

This clonotype was detected many times. V is TRBV20-1 and J is TRBJ2-3, with 9 bases lining up with TRBD1. Trimming removed 5 bases from V and 4 bases from J; junction bases left unmatched: 16. This CDR3 contains 17 residues. Germline V gene data show CDR1 as DFQATT and CDR2 as SNEGSKA (reference sequence). CDR3 coding DNA: TGCAGTGCTGCCCCCTCGACAGGGGGAGAGGTGTCAGATACGCAGTATTTT. Protein sequence: CSAAPSTGGEVSDTQYF.

The chain joins TRBV12-3 or TRBV12-4 to TRBJ1-6, with no clear D. This CDR3 comprises 12 residues. Trimming took 3 bases from V and 7 from J, leaving 4 bases between them. The CDR3 protein is CASSFQNSPLHF. CDR3 nucleotide sequence: TGTGCCAGCAGTTTTCAGAATTCACCCCTCCACTTT.